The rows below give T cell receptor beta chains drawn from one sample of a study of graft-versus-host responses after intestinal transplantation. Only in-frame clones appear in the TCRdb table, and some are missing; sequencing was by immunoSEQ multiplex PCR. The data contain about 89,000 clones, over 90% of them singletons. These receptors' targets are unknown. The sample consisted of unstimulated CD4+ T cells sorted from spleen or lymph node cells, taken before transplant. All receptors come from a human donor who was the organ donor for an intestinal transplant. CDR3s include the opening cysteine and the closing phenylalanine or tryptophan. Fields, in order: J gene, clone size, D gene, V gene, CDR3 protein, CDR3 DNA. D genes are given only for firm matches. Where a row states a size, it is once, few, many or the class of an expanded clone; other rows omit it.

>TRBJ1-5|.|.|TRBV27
CASSLSGPIISNQPQHF
TGTGCCAGCAGTCTTTCGGGACCGATCATTAGCAATCAGCCCCAGCATTTT
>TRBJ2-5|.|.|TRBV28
CASSRETQYF
TGTGCCAGCAGCCGTGAGACCCAGTACTTC
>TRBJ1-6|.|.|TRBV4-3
CASSQEGGSPLHF
TGCGCCAGCAGCCAAGAGGGCGGGTCACCCCTCCACTTT
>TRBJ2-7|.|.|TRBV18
CASSPSRAVRDYEQYF
TGTGCCAGCTCACCGTCGCGAGCTGTTCGGGACTACGAGCAGTACTTC
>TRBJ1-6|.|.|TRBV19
CASSNLMDNSPLHF
TGTGCCAGTAGTAATTTGATGGATAATTCACCCCTCCACTTT
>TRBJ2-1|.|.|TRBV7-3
CASSPWASENEQFF
TGTGCCAGCAGCCCATGGGCCAGTGAGAATGAGCAGTTCTTC
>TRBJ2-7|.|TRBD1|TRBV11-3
CASSRTGVPYEQYF
TGTGCCAGCAGCCGGACAGGGGTTCCCTACGAGCAGTACTTC
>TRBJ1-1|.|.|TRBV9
CASSPRSGGSEAFF
TGTGCCAGCAGCCCCCGTTCGGGGGGCTCTGAAGCTTTCTTT
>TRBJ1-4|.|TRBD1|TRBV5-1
CASSTDRGEKLFF
TGCGCCAGCAGCACGGACAGGGGCGAAAAACTGTTTTTT
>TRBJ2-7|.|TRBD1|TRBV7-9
CASSSYRDRGVREQYF
TGTGCCAGCAGCTCGTACCGGGACAGGGGGGTGAGGGAGCAGTACTTC
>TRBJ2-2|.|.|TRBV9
CASSEPTGSNTGELFF
TGTGCCAGCAGCGAGCCGACAGGATCGAACACCGGGGAGCTGTTTTTT
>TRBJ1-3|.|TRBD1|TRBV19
CATSDRGPGNTIYF
TGTGCCACCTCGGACAGGGGGCCTGGAAACACCATATATTTT
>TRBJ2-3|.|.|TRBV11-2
CASSFSAVAVITDTQYF
TGTGCCAGCAGCTTTTCAGCCGTAGCGGTGATCACAGATACGCAGTATTTT
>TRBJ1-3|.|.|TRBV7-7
CASSPGTASGNTIYF
TGTGCTAGCAGCCCAGGGACGGCCTCTGGAAACACCATATATTTT
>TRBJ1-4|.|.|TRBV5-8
CAGAGSRDEKLFF
TGTGCCGGTGCGGGCAGTAGGGATGAAAAACTGTTTTTT
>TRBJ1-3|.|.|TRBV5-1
CASTDRGVLSGNTIYF
TGCGCCAGCACCGACCGGGGGGTTCTCTCTGGAAACACCATATATTTT
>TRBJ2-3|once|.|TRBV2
CASSGQSTDTQYF
TGTGCCAGCAGTGGGCAGAGCACAGATACGCAGTATTTT
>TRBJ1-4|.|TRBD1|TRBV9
CASSVVNFVGEGQKTTNEKLFF
TGTGCCAGCAGCGTAGTAAATTTTGTTGGTGAGGGACAGAAGACAACTAATGAAAAACTGTTTTTT
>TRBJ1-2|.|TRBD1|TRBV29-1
CSTAGDRTYTF
TGCAGCACCGCGGGGGACAGGACCTACACCTTC
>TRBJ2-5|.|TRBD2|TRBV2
CASSGGTGRAETQYF
TGTGCCAGCAGTGGCGGGACTGGGAGGGCAGAGACCCAGTACTTC
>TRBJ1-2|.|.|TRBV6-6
CASTPSGYGYTF
TGTGCCAGCACACCCTCCGGGTATGGCTACACCTTC
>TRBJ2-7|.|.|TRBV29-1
CSVAGGYEQYF
TGCAGCGTTGCTGGGGGATACGAGCAGTACTTC
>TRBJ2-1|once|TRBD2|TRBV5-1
CASSRQRGDEQFF
TGCGCCAGCAGCCGCCAGCGGGGCGATGAGCAGTTCTTC
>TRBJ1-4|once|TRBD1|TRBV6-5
CASSLTGATNEKLFF
TGTGCCAGCAGTTTGACAGGGGCAACTAATGAAAAACTGTTTTTT
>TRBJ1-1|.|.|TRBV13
CASSLVGGTLEAFF
TGTGCCAGCAGCTTAGTAGGAGGAACATTAGAAGCTTTCTTT
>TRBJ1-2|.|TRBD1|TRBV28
CASSRQGAFLSGYTF
TGTGCCAGCAGTCGACAGGGGGCCTTTTTATCTGGCTACACCTTC
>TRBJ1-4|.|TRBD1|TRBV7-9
CASSLITGAEKLFF
TGTGCCAGCAGCTTAATCACAGGGGCGGAAAAACTGTTTTTT
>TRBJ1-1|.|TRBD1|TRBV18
CASSLRTTGSPSEAFF
TGTGCCAGCTCCCTTCGTACGACAGGGAGTCCCTCTGAAGCTTTCTTT
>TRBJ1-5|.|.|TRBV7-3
CASPPGVQPQHF
TGTGCCAGCCCTCCTGGGGTACAGCCCCAGCATTTT
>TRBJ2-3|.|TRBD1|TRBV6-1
CASSVGTGGTDTQYF
TGTGCCAGCAGCGTCGGGACAGGGGGCACAGATACGCAGTATTTT
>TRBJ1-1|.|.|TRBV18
CASSGDMNTEAFF
TGTGCCAGCTCAGGCGACATGAACACTGAAGCTTTCTTT
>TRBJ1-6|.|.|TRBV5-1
CASSPSTGLSSPLHF
TGCGCCAGCAGCCCTTCGACAGGCTTGAGTTCACCCCTCCACTTT
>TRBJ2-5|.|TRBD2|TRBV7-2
CASSLERGGQETQYF
TGTGCCAGCAGCTTAGAGCGGGGGGGCCAAGAGACCCAGTACTTC
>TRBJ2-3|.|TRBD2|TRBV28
CASSRGTSGTDTQYF
TGTGCCAGCAGCCGAGGGACTAGCGGAACAGATACGCAGTATTTT
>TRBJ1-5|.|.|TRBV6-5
CASTRNSNQPQHF
TGTGCCAGCACGAGGAATAGCAATCAGCCCCAGCATTTT